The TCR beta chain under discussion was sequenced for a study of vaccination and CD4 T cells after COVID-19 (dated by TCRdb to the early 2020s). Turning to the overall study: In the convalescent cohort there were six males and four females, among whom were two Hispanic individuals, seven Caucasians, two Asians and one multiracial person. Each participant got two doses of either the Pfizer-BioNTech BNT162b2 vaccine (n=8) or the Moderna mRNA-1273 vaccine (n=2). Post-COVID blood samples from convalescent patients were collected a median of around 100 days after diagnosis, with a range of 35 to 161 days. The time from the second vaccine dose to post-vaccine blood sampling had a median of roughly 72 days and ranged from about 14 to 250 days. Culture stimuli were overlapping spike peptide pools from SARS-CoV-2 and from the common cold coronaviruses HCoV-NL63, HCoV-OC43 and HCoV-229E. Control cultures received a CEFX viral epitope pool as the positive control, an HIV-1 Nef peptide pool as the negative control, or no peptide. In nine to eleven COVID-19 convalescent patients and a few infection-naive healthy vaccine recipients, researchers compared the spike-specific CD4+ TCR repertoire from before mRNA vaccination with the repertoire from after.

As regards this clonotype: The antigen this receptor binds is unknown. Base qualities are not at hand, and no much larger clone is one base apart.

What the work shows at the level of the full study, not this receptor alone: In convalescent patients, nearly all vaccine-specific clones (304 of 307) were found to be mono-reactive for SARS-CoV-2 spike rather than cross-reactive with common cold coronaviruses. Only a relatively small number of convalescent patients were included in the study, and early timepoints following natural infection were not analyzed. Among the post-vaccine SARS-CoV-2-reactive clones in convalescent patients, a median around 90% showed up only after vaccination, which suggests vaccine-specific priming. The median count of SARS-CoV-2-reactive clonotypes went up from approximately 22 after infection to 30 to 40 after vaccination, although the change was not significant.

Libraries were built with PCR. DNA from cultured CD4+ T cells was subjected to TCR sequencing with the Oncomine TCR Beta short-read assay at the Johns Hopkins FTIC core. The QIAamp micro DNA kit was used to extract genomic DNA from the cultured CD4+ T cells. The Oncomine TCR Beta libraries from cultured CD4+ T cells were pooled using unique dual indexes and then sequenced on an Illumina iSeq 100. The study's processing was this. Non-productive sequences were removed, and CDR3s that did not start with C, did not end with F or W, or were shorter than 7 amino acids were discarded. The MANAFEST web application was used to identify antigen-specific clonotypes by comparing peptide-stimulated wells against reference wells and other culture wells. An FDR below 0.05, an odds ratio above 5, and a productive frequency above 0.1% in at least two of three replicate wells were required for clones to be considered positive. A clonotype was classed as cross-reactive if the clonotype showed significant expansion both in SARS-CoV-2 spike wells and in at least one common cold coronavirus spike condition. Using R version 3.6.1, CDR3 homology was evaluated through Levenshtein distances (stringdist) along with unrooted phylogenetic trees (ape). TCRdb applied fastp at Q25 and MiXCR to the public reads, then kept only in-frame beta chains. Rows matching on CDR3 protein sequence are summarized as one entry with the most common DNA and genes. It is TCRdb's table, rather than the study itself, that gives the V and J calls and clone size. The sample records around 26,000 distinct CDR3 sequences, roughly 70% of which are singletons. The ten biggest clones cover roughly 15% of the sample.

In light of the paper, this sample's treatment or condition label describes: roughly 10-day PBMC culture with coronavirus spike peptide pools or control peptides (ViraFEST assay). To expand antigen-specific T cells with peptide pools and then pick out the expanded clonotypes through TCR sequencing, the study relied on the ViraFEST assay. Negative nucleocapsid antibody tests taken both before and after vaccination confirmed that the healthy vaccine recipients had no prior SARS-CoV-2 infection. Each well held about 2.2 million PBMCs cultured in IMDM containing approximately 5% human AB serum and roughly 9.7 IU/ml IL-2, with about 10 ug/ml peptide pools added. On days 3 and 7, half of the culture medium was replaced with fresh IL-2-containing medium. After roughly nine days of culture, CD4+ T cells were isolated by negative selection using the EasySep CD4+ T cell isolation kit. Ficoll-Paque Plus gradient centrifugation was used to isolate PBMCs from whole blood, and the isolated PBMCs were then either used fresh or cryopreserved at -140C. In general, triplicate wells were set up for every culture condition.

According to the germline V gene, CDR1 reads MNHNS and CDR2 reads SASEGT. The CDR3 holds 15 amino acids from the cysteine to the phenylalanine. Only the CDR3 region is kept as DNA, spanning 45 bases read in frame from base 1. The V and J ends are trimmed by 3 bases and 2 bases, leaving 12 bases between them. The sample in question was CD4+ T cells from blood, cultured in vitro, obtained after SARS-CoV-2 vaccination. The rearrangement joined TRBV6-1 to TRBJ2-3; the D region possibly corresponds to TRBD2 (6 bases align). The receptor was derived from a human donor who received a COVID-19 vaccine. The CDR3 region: CASSDGAGPTDTQYF. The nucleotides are TGTGCCAGCAGTGATGGGGCGGGGCCCACAGATACGCAGTATTTT.